The sequence of this T cell receptor beta chain was determined in a study of breast tumors, draining lymph nodes, adjacent tissues (dated by TCRdb to the mid-2010s). About the investigation overall: Breast cancer patients provided tumor, adjacent nontumor tissue and axillary lymph nodes, and the study compared the TCR beta repertoires across these three sources. The study aimed to assess the relationships and possible T-cell exchange between tumor, surrounding tissue and draining lymph node repertoires in human breast cancer. On the study overall, not on this receptor specifically: A scenario in which most tumor T cells derive from the lymph node and then expand within tumor tissue was judged to be consistent with the data. Tumor T-cell repertoires showed less diversity than lymph node repertoires and more diversity than nontumor tissue repertoires, and tumor T-cell repertoires showed preferential V and J gene usage. The conclusion that tumor T cells originate in lymph nodes was framed as consistent with a hypothesis rather than directly demonstrated. Tumor and nontumor tissue repertoires were significantly more similar in luminal-like than in basal-like breast cancer.

Trimming leaves V shorter by 5 bases and J shorter by 5 bases, with the junction holding 4 bases beyond the gene matches. The germline V gene gives CDR1 as SGHVS and CDR2 as FNYEAQ. CDR3 length: 15 amino acids, cysteine to phenylalanine. Only CDR3 DNA is held: 45 bases, read in frame from base 1. As to this clonotype: Its antigen target is currently unknown. Since a much larger clone is just one base distant, this may be a read error.

Lymph node samples came from the axillary draining lymph nodes of breast cancer patients. TCRdb lists the instrument as Illumina HiSeq 2000. Multiplex PCR amplification was used to generate the TCR beta chain libraries. The amplified TCR beta chain products were analyzed by high-throughput sequencing. TCRdb reworked the public reads: Q25 trimming with fastp, MiXCR clone assembly, productive beta chains retained. Duplicate CDR3 protein sequences are folded into a single record with the most common DNA and genes. The sample table shows more than 250,000 distinct CDR3 sequences, and over 25% are seen once. Under 1.2% of the sample comes from the top ten.

Sequencing was carried out using axillary lymph node tissue. The sequence is built from TRBV7-6 and TRBJ2-5, with 14 bases aligning to TRBD2. The sequence came from a female donor with breast cancer. Some clones in this sample may be carry-over from other donors' samples. The DNA reads TGTGCCAGCAGCCCCGGGACTAGCGGGAGTGAGACCCAGTACTTC. It translates as CASSPGTSGSETQYF. With the portions outside the CDR3 filled from the reference TRBV7-6 and TRBJ2-5 genes, the complete variable region becomes GAGVSQSPRYKVTKRGQDVALRCDPISGHVSLYWYRQALGQGPEFLTYFNYEAQQDKSGLPNDRFSAERPEGSISTLTIQRTEQRDSAMYRCASSPGTSGSETQYFGPGTRLLVL.